This passage covers 15 T cell receptor beta chains from one sample sequenced in a study of molecular identifiers for immune sequencing clone quantification. TCRdb reprocessed the PCR reads via MiXCR and lists one record per CDR3 protein. The sample includes about half a million distinct CDR3 sequences, roughly 23% of them seen just once. Material: naive CD8+ T cells from blood, with Jurkat cell RNA spiked in. Noted subset: FACS-sorted CD8+CD4-CCR7+CD45RA+ naive T cells. Receptor source: a human donor in good health. Some libraries in this study had Jurkat cell RNA spiked in.

With respect to this clonotype: Because the CDR3 is missing its conserved closing phenylalanine or tryptophan, this is likely a read error. The chain combines TRBV10-2 with TRBJ1-5; D gene unclear. CDR3 length: 16 amino acids. V was pared by 0 bases and J by 0 bases, with 9 bases between. CDR1 is WSHSY and CDR2 is SAAADI in the germline V gene. CDR3 region: CASSESEFSSNQPQHL. The CDR3 DNA follows: TGCGCCAGCAGTGAGTCAGAGTTTTCTAGCAATCAGCCCCAGCATCTT.

As concerns this clonotype: A read error may account for a junction end that differs from germline. This rearrangement joins TRBV5-1 to TRBJ2-3; D unclear. CDR1 is SGHRS, CDR2 YFSETQ, per germline. The CDR3 has 17 residues. This CDR3 reads CASGLAFVELVSDTQYF. The CDR3 DNA reads as TGCGCCAGCGGCTTGGCCTTTGTGGAGTTGGTGTCAGATACGCAGTATTTT.

The chain recombines TRBV30 with TRBJ2-3; 12 bases are shared with TRBD2. The CDR3 has 18 residues. Trimming took 0 bases from V and 0 from J; bases not matched to a gene: 7. Germline lookup yields CDR1 GTSNPN and CDR2 SVGIG (reference sequence). DNA for the CDR3: TGTGCCTGGAGTGTACGACTAGCGGGGGTAGGAAGCACAGATACGCAGTATTTT. This gives the protein CAWSVRLAGVGSTDTQYF.

This clonotype was counted ten times or more. The chain joins TRBV6-6 to TRBJ1-1; D perhaps matches TRBD1 (5 bases). Germline V gives CDR1 MNHNY, CDR2 SVGAGI (reference sequence). V lost 4 bases, J lost 6 bases, and 12 bases lay in between. The CDR3 sequence is 13 residues long. The CDR3 loop is CASSFSGAAEAFF. DNA for the CDR3: TGTGCCAGCAGTTTCTCCGGGGCGGCTGAAGCTTTCTTT.

The J gene is TRBJ2-6, the V gene TRBV12-3 or TRBV12-4; D gene ambiguous. Trimming removed 11 bases from V and 4 bases from J, with 12 bases in between. The length of the CDR3 is 13 residues. CDR3 residues: CAVDDPGANVLTF. In DNA, the CDR3 is TGTGCCGTGGACGACCCCGGGGCCAACGTCCTGACTTTC.

The sample holds many counts of this clonotype. The gene calls are TRBV14 and TRBJ2-2, with D possibly matching TRBD2 (5 bases). The germline CDR1 and CDR2 sequences are SGHDN and FVKESK. CDR3 length equals 15 residues. V lost 3 bases to trimming and J lost 5 bases, with 13 bases between them. This CDR3 is CASSQSGLRTGELFF. CDR3 bases: TGTGCCAGCAGCCAGTCCGGACTTAGGACCGGGGAGCTGTTTTTT. Filled out from reference TRBV14 and TRBJ2-2, the complete variable domain reads EAGVTQFPSHSVIEKGQTVTLRCDPISGHDNLYWYRRVMGKEIKFLLHFVKESKQDESGMPNNRFLAERTGGTYSTLKVQPAELEDSGVYFCASSQSGLRTGELFFGEGSRLTVL.

Concerning this clonotype: A much bigger clone sits one base away, suggesting this may be a read error. This chain uses TRBV19 with TRBJ2-7, with a weak D call TRBD1 (6 bases). With 4 bases removed from V and 1 base from J, the gap between germline ends came to 14 bases. The CDR3 loop spans 15 amino acids. Germline V gene lookup returns CDR1 LNHDA and CDR2 SQIVND (reference sequence). The CDR3 loop reads CASSTYGQTSYEQYF. The CDR3 nucleotides read TGTGCCAGTAGTACCTACGGACAGACATCCTACGAGCAGTACTTC.

There are a few counts of this clonotype. In DNA, the CDR3 is TGTGCCAGCAGCCAAGAGGGGGACAGATTATATGGCTACACCTTC. Translated: CASSQEGDRLYGYTF. The rearrangement joins TRBV14 to TRBJ1-2, with 7 bases that match TRBD1. Losses at the gene ends were 0 bases for V and 5 bases for J; bases not matched to a gene: 6. The CDR3 covers 15 residues. CDR1 SGHDN and CDR2 FVKESK come from the germline V gene.

This clonotype was recorded at least ten times. This chain links TRBV4-3 with TRBJ1-3; the D is unclear. V shed 0 bases and J shed 0 bases, with 9 bases lying between them. The CDR3 is made up of 16 amino acids. Per the germline V gene, CDR1 is LGHNA and CDR2 is YSLEER. In DNA, the CDR3 is TGCGCCAGCAGCCAAGATGGGCGGGCCTCTGGAAACACCATATATTTT. It encodes CASSQDGRASGNTIYF.

As concerns this clonotype: Sequence at one end of the junction differs from germline and may be a read error. CDR3 DNA: TGTGCCGGCAGCTGGGCGATGAACACTGAAGCTTTCTTT. Translated: CAGSWAMNTEAFF. The rearrangement links TRBV27 to TRBJ1-1; no clear D gene. The V gene's germline CDR1 is MNHEY and CDR2 SMNVEV (reference sequence). The CDR3 is made up of 13 amino acids.

The chain is built from TRBV4-1 and TRBJ2-7; TRBD1 agrees at 9 bases. Germline V gene data show CDR1 as MGHRA and CDR2 as YSYEKL. This CDR3 comprises 15 residues. V was pared by 2 bases and J by 3 bases, with 5 bases of the junction left unmatched. In DNA form, the CDR3 reads TGCGCCAGCAGCCAACATGCGGGACAGGGCTACGAGCAGTACTTC. It is translated as CASSQHAGQGYEQYF.

As regards this clonotype: A much larger clone is a single base away; this may be a read error. The genes are TRBV25-1 and TRBJ2-1; D call uncertain. CDR1 MGHDK and CDR2 SYGVNS come from the germline V gene. The CDR3 is 15 amino acids. CDR3 sequence (DNA): TGTGCCAGCTGTGAGTACTCGAGCTCCTACAATGAGCAGTTCTTC. Its translation: CASCEYSSSYNEQFF.

This clonotype turned up a few times. The V call is TRBV9, the J call TRBJ2-5, with a weak D call TRBD2 (5 bases). This CDR3 region has 14 residues. CDR1 and CDR2 from the germline V gene are SGDLS and YYNGEE. The germline V and J ends were trimmed by 0 bases and 7 bases, with 13 bases remaining between them. In DNA, the CDR3 is TGTGCCAGCAGCGTAGCAGGAGCCGGAGGGACCCAGTACTTC. Protein: CASSVAGAGGTQYF.

The genes are TRBV20-1 and TRBJ2-1; D gene ambiguous. The length of the CDR3 is 14 residues. Between the trimmed V and J ends, which lost 6 bases and 2 bases, there was a span of 14 bases. Germline assignment: CDR1 DFQATT and CDR2 SNEGSKA (reference sequence). The CDR3 region is CSAKLAVTYNEQFF. The CDR3 nucleotides are TGCAGTGCCAAGCTGGCCGTGACCTACAATGAGCAGTTCTTC.

The chain is built from TRBV9 and TRBJ2-5; 7 positions agree with TRBD2. Germline V lookup: CDR1 SGDLS, CDR2 YYNGEE. V lost 3 bases to trimming and J lost 1 base; unmatched junction nucleotides: 9. This CDR3 spans 16 amino acids. Written as DNA, the CDR3 is TGTGCCAGCAGCGATTGGGGGAGGGCGGCCCAAGAGACCCAGTACTTC. Translating gives CASSDWGRAAQETQYF.